A selection of T cell receptor beta chains follows, all from one sample in a study of T-cell memory formation after mild COVID-19. One entry per CDR3 protein, called by TCRdb with MiXCR from the 5' RACE reads. The sample lists about 350,000 distinct CDR3 sequences, 20% to 25% occurring once. The sequenced sample was PBMCs or a T cell subset sorted from them (not recorded which). These receptors were collected from a man aged 18 to 35 who had mild COVID-19 (a few samples of this study predate the infection). Cell type and time point are not known. Each CDR3 is given with its conserved first and last residue. Each record gives: D gene, clone size, J gene, V gene, CDR3 DNA, CDR3 protein. D genes are given only for firm matches. For some rows the clone size is stated as once, few or many, or as a class when expanded; others skip it.

>TRBD2|.|TRBJ2-7|TRBV7-6
TGTGCCAGCAGCTTCGGGGGGGCCGGCGAGCAGTACTTC
CASSFGGAGEQYF
>TRBD2|many|TRBJ2-3|TRBV12-3/TRBV12-4
TGTGCCAGCAGTCCTCGACTAGCGGGGGGAGATACGCAGTATTTT
CASSPRLAGGDTQYF
>.|.|TRBJ2-2|TRBV6-2/TRBV6-3
TGTGCCAGCCTACCCGTGGGCACCGGGGAGCTGTTTTTT
CASLPVGTGELFF
>.|.|TRBJ2-7|TRBV19
TGTGCCAGTAGTATCCAAGGCTGGGGAGCCCACGAGCAGTACTTC
CASSIQGWGAHEQYF
>.|.|TRBJ2-2|TRBV7-2
TGTGCCAGCAGCTTGGACGACAGGCGAACCGGGGAGCTGTTTTTT
CASSLDDRRTGELFF
>TRBD1|.|TRBJ2-7|TRBV5-1
TGCGCCACCAGGCCCGGGACAGGGGATTCCTACGAGCAGTACTTC
CATRPGTGDSYEQYF
>.|.|TRBJ2-1|TRBV25-1
TGTGCCAGCAGTGAGGGGGGCCGCAATGAGCAGTTCTTC
CASSEGGRNEQFF
>.|.|TRBJ2-1|TRBV4-3
TGCGCCAGCAGCCAAGATTTGGGGGTCCGGTCCAGCAATGAGCAGTTCTTC
CASSQDLGVRSSNEQFF
>.|few|TRBJ2-3|TRBV12-3/TRBV12-4
TGTGCCAGCACCCTGAGGAGGCGGGGCACAGATACGCAGTATTTT
CASTLRRRGTDTQYF
>.|.|TRBJ1-1|TRBV7-9
TGTGCCAGCAGCTTACCAGGGCCCGAAGCTTTCTTT
CASSLPGPEAFF
>TRBD2|.|TRBJ2-3|TRBV2
TGTGCCAGCAGTGGGGAGGGGTTCGCAGATACGCAGTATTTT
CASSGEGFADTQYF
>.|few|TRBJ2-1|TRBV6-2/TRBV6-3
TGTGCCAGCAGTTATTATAGTATGGGCTCCTACAATGAGCAGTTCTTC
CASSYYSMGSYNEQFF
>.|few|TRBJ2-3|TRBV15
TGTGCCACCAGCCTCAGTGCCAGCCAAAGCACAGATACGCAGTATTTT
CATSLSASQSTDTQYF
>TRBD1|.|TRBJ2-4|TRBV7-2
TGTGCCAGCAGCTTACCGGGACAGCCCAGGGGTGACTTC
CASSLPGQPRGDF
>.|.|TRBJ1-6|TRBV10-3
TGTGCCATCAGTAACGGGGAAGTTAATTCACCCCTCCACTTT
CAISNGEVNSPLHF
>TRBD2|.|TRBJ2-5|TRBV24-1
TGTGCCACCAGTGAGGGGACTAGCGGAGAGACCCAGTACTTC
CATSEGTSGETQYF
>TRBD2|.|TRBJ2-3|TRBV4-3
TGCGCCAGCAGCCAGGAGCGGGATCGGCCAGATACGCAGTATTTT
CASSQERDRPDTQYF
>TRBD1|few|TRBJ2-3|TRBV6-1
TGTGCCAGCAGTGACCGGGACAGGGATACAGATACGCAGTATTTT
CASSDRDRDTDTQYF
>.|.|TRBJ2-1|TRBV5-1
TGCGCCAGCAGCTTGGGGGCCCTTCTTGCTGAGCAGTTCTTC
CASSLGALLAEQFF
>TRBD2|.|TRBJ2-5|TRBV20-1
TGCAGCGCCAGGACTAGCGGGGAAGGAGAGACCCAGTACTTC
CSARTSGEGETQYF
>.|.|TRBJ2-3|TRBV29-1
TGCAGCGTTGGGTCCACCCCGATGGCGTATTTT
CSVGSTPMAYF
>.|.|TRBJ1-6|TRBV6-2/TRBV6-3
TGTGCCAGCAGTTTCAGGTCTGGGGTTCTTAATTCACCCCTCCACTTT
CASSFRSGVLNSPLHF
>.|.|TRBJ2-3|TRBV5-1
TGCGCCAGCAGCCGTCCGGGGGTGGGCACAGATACGCAGTATTTT
CASSRPGVGTDTQYF
>TRBD2|few|TRBJ2-3|TRBV4-2
TGTGCCAGCAGCCCCCGGGGTGCGGGGGGGCAAGATACGCAGTATTTT
CASSPRGAGGQDTQYF
>.|.|TRBJ1-2|TRBV7-6
TGTGCCAGCAGCTTAGGGGGTTACGCTAACGGCTACACCTTC
CASSLGGYANGYTF
>TRBD2|.|TRBJ2-3|TRBV11-2
TGTGCCAGCAGCTTTACCCAGCGGGGGGTGAGCACAGATACGCAGTATTTT
CASSFTQRGVSTDTQYF
>.|few|TRBJ1-1|TRBV6-5
TGTGCCAGCAGTTACTCGTGGGGTTTGAACACTGAAGCTTTCTTT
CASSYSWGLNTEAFF
>TRBD1|.|TRBJ2-5|TRBV13
TGTGCCAGCAGCTTCGACAGGGTGGAGACCCAGTACTTC
CASSFDRVETQYF
>TRBD1|.|TRBJ2-2|TRBV7-2
TGTGCCAGCAGCACCCCCCTACAGGGGGCGTCCACCGGGGAGCTGTTTTTT
CASSTPLQGASTGELFF
>TRBD2|.|TRBJ2-1|TRBV7-9
TGTGCCAGCAGCCAACTAGCGGGGTTGAACAATGAGCAGTTCTTC
CASSQLAGLNNEQFF
>.|.|TRBJ1-4|TRBV4-1
TGCGCCAGCAGCCAGTTACAGGGTTCAACTAATGAAAAACTGTTTTTT
CASSQLQGSTNEKLFF
>.|.|TRBJ2-3|TRBV4-1
TGCGCCAGCAGCCAAGAACGACGCGGGGTTGATACGCAGTATTTT
CASSQERRGVDTQYF
>.|few|TRBJ1-2|TRBV2
TGTGCCAGCAGAGATCGGACAGCTAACTATGGCTACACCTTC
CASRDRTANYGYTF
>.|.|TRBJ2-7|TRBV5-5
TGTGCCAGCAGCTTGGGCGGACTCAGTTACCACGAGCAGTACTTC
CASSLGGLSYHEQYF
>.|.|TRBJ2-2|TRBV15
TGTGCCACCAGCAGAGATCTCACCGGGGAGCTGTTTTTT
CATSRDLTGELFF
>TRBD1|many|TRBJ2-7|TRBV2
TGTGCCAGCAGCCTAGACAGGGATCTTAAAAAGCAGTACTTC
CASSLDRDLKKQYF
>.|.|TRBJ2-3|TRBV7-7
TGTGCTAGCAGCTCCCGGGAGCAGGCAGATACGCAGTATTTT
CASSSREQADTQYF
>TRBD1|.|TRBJ1-1|TRBV18
TGTGCCAGCTCGGGACAGGATCTTGGCACTGAAGCTTTCTTT
CASSGQDLGTEAFF
>TRBD1|.|TRBJ1-2|TRBV6-2/TRBV6-3
TGTGCCAGCAAAGAGACAGGGTCTTACGATGGCTACACCTTC
CASKETGSYDGYTF
>TRBD1|.|TRBJ1-2|TRBV10-3
TGTGCCACCGTTGGGACAGGGGGCGACGGAAACTATGGCTACACCTTC
CATVGTGGDGNYGYTF
>TRBD2|many|TRBJ2-1|TRBV7-2
TGTGCCAGCAGCACTGCGGGGGGCCGGGACAATGAGCAGTTCTTC
CASSTAGGRDNEQFF
>.|.|TRBJ2-1|TRBV6-5
TGTGCCAGCAGTTACCGCTCCTACAATGAGCAGTTCTTC
CASSYRSYNEQFF
>.|few|TRBJ1-6|TRBV2
TGTGCCAGCAGGGTGGCTAGGGCCCTCCACTTT
CASRVARALHF
>.|.|TRBJ2-3|TRBV5-1
TGCGCCAGCAGCGAGGACGGTGGCAGTACGCAGTATTTT
CASSEDGGSTQYF
>.|few|TRBJ1-1|TRBV6-5
TGTGCCAGCAGTTACTCAGCTTGGGGCAGTGAAGCTTTCTTT
CASSYSAWGSEAFF
>.|.|TRBJ1-4|TRBV7-9
TGTGCCAGCAGCCCCAGGGACATTAATGAAAAACTGTTTTTT
CASSPRDINEKLFF
>TRBD1|.|TRBJ1-5|TRBV20-1
TGCAGTGCTAGATCCCGGGACAGGGGATTGCCTAGCAATCAGCCCCAGCATTTT
CSARSRDRGLPSNQPQHF
>.|many|TRBJ2-5|TRBV5-1
TGTGCCAGCAGCTTGGGGTCGGAGACCCAGTACTTC
CASSLGSETQYF
>.|.|TRBJ1-2|TRBV18
TGTGCCAGCTCCCCTACGGAACTCTATGGCCACACCTTC
CASSPTELYGHTF
>.|.|TRBJ2-3|TRBV20-1
TGCAGTGCCAAGAGGGGGGTCGGCACAGATACGCAGTATTTT
CSAKRGVGTDTQYF